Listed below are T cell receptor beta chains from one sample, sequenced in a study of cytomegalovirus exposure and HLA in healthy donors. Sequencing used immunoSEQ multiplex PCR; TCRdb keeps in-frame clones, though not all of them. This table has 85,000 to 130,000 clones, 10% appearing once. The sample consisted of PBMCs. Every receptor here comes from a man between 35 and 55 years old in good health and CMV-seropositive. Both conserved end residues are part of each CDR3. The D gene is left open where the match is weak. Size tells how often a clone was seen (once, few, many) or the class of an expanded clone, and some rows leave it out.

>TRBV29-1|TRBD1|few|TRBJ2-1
CSVDRDSSYNEQFF
TGCAGCGTTGACAGGGACAGCTCCTACAATGAGCAGTTCTTC
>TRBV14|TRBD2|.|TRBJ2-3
CASSRRSAGGIDTQYF
TGTGCCAGCAGCCGGCGATCAGCGGGAGGTATAGATACGCAGTATTTT
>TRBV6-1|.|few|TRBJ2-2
CASSESRLVLGELFF
TGTGCCAGCAGTGAATCTCGACTAGTTCTCGGGGAGCTGTTTTTT
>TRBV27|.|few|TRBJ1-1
CASIKAPPAGTEAFF
TGTGCCAGCATAAAAGCACCGCCCGCGGGCACTGAAGCTTTCTTT
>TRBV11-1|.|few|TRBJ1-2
CASSLVETDYGYTF
TGTGCCAGCAGCTTAGTCGAGACAGATTATGGCTACACCTTC
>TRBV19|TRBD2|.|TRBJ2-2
CASSPVAGGGELFF
TGTGCCAGTAGTCCCGTAGCGGGAGGCGGGGAGCTGTTTTTT
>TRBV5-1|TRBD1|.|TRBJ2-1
CASSSGQAYNEQFF
TGCGCCAGCTCCTCGGGACAGGCCTACAATGAGCAGTTCTTC
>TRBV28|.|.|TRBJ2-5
CASLGLPRPRQSGHPETQYF
TGTGCCAGCCTGGGCTTACCTCGCCCGCGTCAATCGGGACACCCAGAGACCCAGTACTTC
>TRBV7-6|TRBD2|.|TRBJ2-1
CASSFASGREQFF
TGTGCCAGCAGCTTTGCGAGCGGGAGGGAGCAGTTCTTC
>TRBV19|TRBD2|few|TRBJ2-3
CASSIGGGGVSDTQYF
TGTGCCAGTAGTATTGGTGGGGGGGGAGTCTCCGATACGCAGTATTTT
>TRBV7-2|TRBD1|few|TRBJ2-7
CASSPRDRRYEQYF
TGTGCCAGCAGCCCCCGGGACAGGCGCTACGAGCAGTACTTC
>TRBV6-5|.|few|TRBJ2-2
CAILGDTGELFF
TGTGCCATTCTAGGGGACACCGGGGAGCTGTTTTTT
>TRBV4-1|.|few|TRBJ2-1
CASSQGPRGGPIYNEQFF
TGCGCCAGCAGCCAAGGACCTAGAGGCGGGCCTATCTACAATGAGCAGTTCTTC
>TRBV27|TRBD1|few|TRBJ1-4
CASSFTISTGGGGEKLFF
TGTGCCAGCAGTTTCACCATCTCGACAGGGGGCGGTGGGGAAAAACTGTTTTTT
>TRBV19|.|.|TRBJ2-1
CASSPISNEQFF
TGTGCCAGTAGTCCTATATCAAATGAGCAGTTCTTC
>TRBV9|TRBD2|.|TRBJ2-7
CASSFRGTSGTYEQYF
TGTGCCAGCAGCTTTCGGGGGACTAGCGGAACCTACGAGCAGTACTTC
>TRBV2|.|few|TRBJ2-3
CASRLHGGTTDTQYF
TGTGCCAGCCGGCTTCACGGCGGGACCACAGATACGCAGTATTTT
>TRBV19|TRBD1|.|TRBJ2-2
CASTQGTANTGELFF
TGTGCCAGTACCCAGGGGACAGCTAACACCGGGGAGCTGTTTTTT
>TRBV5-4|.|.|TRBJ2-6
CASSLAQGGGANVLTF
TGTGCCAGCAGCTTGGCACAGGGCGGTGGGGCCAACGTCCTGACTTTC
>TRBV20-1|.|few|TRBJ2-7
CSALEAYEQYF
TGCAGTGCCCTAGAGGCTTACGAGCAGTACTTC
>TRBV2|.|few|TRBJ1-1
CASTRVNTEAFF
TGTGCCAGCACACGGGTGAACACTGAAGCTTTCTTT
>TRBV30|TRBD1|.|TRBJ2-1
CAWSSGGIYNEQFF
TGTGCCTGGAGTTCAGGGGGCATATACAATGAGCAGTTCTTC
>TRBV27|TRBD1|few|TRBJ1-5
CASSTGGHQPQHF
TGTGCCAGTTCAACAGGGGGACATCAGCCCCAGCATTTT
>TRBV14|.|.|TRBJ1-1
CASSQYQGGQAFF
TGTGCCAGCAGCCAGTACCAGGGCGGCCAAGCTTTCTTT
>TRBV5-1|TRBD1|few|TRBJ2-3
CASSLEQGVVADTQYF
TGCGCCAGCAGCTTGGAACAGGGGGTTGTCGCAGATACGCAGTATTTT
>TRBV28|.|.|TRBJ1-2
CASHGGYGYTF
TGTGCCAGCCACGGCGGCTATGGCTACACCTTC
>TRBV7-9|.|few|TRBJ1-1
CASSLSYRVAAEAFF
TGTGCCAGCAGCTTGTCGTATCGCGTGGCGGCCGAAGCTTTCTTT
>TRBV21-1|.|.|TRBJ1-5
CASSIQQAPLYPQHF
TGTGCCAGCAGCATACAGCAGGCGCCCCTCTATCCCCAGCATTTT